These 2 T cell receptor beta chains came from one sample sequenced in a study of blood T cell repertoires in COVID-19 (dated by TCRdb to the early 2020s). Libraries were constructed by the immunoSEQ multiplex PCR assay. The clones in this table, taken by TCRdb from immuneACCESS, are in-frame only. Not every clone is retained; where verified, under half of the shortfall comes from an unresolved V gene, and the cause of the rest is unknown. Within this sample are 150,000 or so clones, with around 80% of them counted one time only. The biggest ten clones account for around 40% of the sample. Sequenced: peripheral blood. The source is a human donor in a cohort sampled during active COVID-19.

For the CDR3, the DNA is TGTGCCGCGGACAGGATTCGACAGCCCCAGCATTTT. It specifies CAADRIRQPQHF. The V call is TRBV15, the J call TRBJ1-5, with TRBD1 identical over 7 bases. The CDR3 is 12 residues long. The junction had 8 bases not matched to a gene; V was cut back by 11 bases and J by 7 bases. CDR1 LNHNV and CDR2 YYDKDF come from the germline V gene (reference sequence).

Only one count was recorded for this clone. The V and J genes are TRBV19 and TRBJ2-2; TRBD1 might be the D (6 bases). The germline V gene has CDR1 LNHDA and CDR2 SQIVND (reference sequence). The CDR3 runs 17 residues. Trimming took 1 base from V and 4 from J, leaving 16 bases between them. In DNA form, the CDR3 reads TGTGCCAGTAGTATAGTGGCTCAGGGGACGGGCACCGGGGAGCTGTTTTTT. It yields the protein CASSIVAQGTGTGELFF. Full variable domain (outside the CDR3, taken from reference TRBV19 and TRBJ2-2): DGGITQSPKYLFRKEGQNVTLSCEQNLNHDAMYWYRQDPGQGLRLIYYSQIVNDFQKGDIAEGYSVSREKKESFPLTVTSAQKNPTAFYLCASSIVAQGTGTGELFFGEGSRLTVL.